This is a list of T cell receptor beta chains from one sample in a study of cytomegalovirus exposure and HLA in healthy donors. The protocol was immunoSEQ multiplex PCR, while the TCRdb copy is restricted to in-frame clones and leaves out a portion. The data contain roughly 60,000 clones, about 92% of them singletons. Source material: PBMCs. Every receptor here comes from a woman younger than 30 in good health and CMV-seronegative. The CDR3 runs from the conserved cysteine through the conserved F or W.

j_gene	v_gene	len	CDR3aa
TRBJ2-1	TRBV6-1	13	CASSYSSYNEQFF
TRBJ1-3	TRBV6-1	13	CASRRPDWNTIYF
TRBJ1-4	TRBV27	14	CASSSQVSNEKLFF
TRBJ1-2	TRBV5-1	14	CASSLAGANYGYTF
TRBJ2-7	TRBV28	14	CASSTTGGPYEQYF
TRBJ1-5	TRBV6-1	13	CASRQNPVQPQHF
TRBJ2-1	TRBV27	13	CASSGTSYNEQFF
TRBJ1-2	TRBV29-1	16	CSVDRDRAGPNYGYTF
TRBJ2-7	TRBV2	13	CASRGDTAYEQYF
TRBJ1-4	TRBV27	14	CASSSTGGNEKLFF
TRBJ2-7	TRBV6-5	15	CASSRTALNSYEQYF
TRBJ2-5	TRBV11-3	11	CASSLGTSLYF
TRBJ1-4	TRBV5-6	15	CASSLLDRDNEKLFF
TRBJ2-1	TRBV4-2	16	CASSQDGSGLAAEQFF
TRBJ2-5	TRBV19	14	CASSLSTRQETQYF
TRBJ2-7	TRBV9	14	CASSVFQGAGEQYF
TRBJ1-2	TRBV28	13	CASSPGTVYGYTF
TRBJ2-1	TRBV7-3	14	CASRTSGTYNEQFF
TRBJ2-3	TRBV18	18	CASSPNFLNVCGTDTQYF
TRBJ2-7	TRBV7-2	15	CASRLLAGGSYEQYF
TRBJ1-1	TRBV19	14	CASSSGVLNTEAFF
TRBJ2-1	TRBV11-2	17	CASSLDRRDRGRNEQFF
TRBJ1-1	TRBV9	14	CASSAQNMNTEAFF
TRBJ1-1	TRBV5-6	15	CASSLFGGWDTEAFF
TRBJ2-7	TRBV11-2	16	CASSLGRTGNRHEQYF
TRBJ2-1	TRBV30	13	CAWIREPYNEQFF
TRBJ2-1	TRBV6-4	15	CASSDGQGHHNEQFF
TRBJ1-1	TRBV6-1	15	CASSESGQGGTEAFF
TRBJ1-1	TRBV6-8	16	CASSSEGTGPNTEAFF
TRBJ2-4	TRBV5-3	14	CARSGKSGGNIQYF
TRBJ2-7	TRBV2	16	CASSSGWTGGSYEQYF
TRBJ2-1	TRBV30	15	CASYYGRGGSNEQFF
TRBJ2-7	TRBV11-1	17	CASSFKPTQVRTYEQYF
TRBJ1-1	TRBV28	13	CASSFSSGTEAFF
TRBJ2-5	TRBV28	14	CASSFTSAQETQYF
TRBJ1-5	TRBV15	15	CATRLYGVPGQPQHF
TRBJ2-1	TRBV5-1	13	CASSSGGSNEQFF
TRBJ1-5	TRBV19	15	CASSIQGGSNQPQHF
TRBJ2-5	TRBV5-4	13	CASSFWGEETQYF
TRBJ1-1	TRBV19	17	CASSTFRQGGMNTEAFF
TRBJ2-1	TRBV29-1	18	CSVEDPLSAGSSYNEQFF
TRBJ2-2	TRBV28	13	CASSFNFGGELFF
TRBJ1-2	TRBV4-3	15	CASSQGTSPFYGYTF
TRBJ1-4	TRBV28	15	CASSSRQGGLEKLFF